This paragraph covers one T cell receptor beta chain sequence. The sample belongs to a study of blood T cell repertoires in COVID-19. Here immunoSEQ multiplex PCR was the method, and the copy in TCRdb shows in-frame clones only, minus some. This table has under 150,000 clones, almost 70% appearing once. The TCR sequence derives from a woman in her 70s with acute or convalescent COVID-19. The sequenced sample was peripheral blood.

The CDR3 sequence is CASSPGQGVGYTF. CDR3 DNA: TGTGCCAGCAGTCCGGGACAGGGAGTTGGCTACACCTTC. V and J are TRBV28 and TRBJ1-2; 9 bases fit TRBD1. CDR1 and CDR2 from the germline V gene are MDHEN and SYDVKM. The CDR3 runs 13 residues. V shed 5 bases, J shed 7 bases, and the junction held 5 bases outside the gene matches.